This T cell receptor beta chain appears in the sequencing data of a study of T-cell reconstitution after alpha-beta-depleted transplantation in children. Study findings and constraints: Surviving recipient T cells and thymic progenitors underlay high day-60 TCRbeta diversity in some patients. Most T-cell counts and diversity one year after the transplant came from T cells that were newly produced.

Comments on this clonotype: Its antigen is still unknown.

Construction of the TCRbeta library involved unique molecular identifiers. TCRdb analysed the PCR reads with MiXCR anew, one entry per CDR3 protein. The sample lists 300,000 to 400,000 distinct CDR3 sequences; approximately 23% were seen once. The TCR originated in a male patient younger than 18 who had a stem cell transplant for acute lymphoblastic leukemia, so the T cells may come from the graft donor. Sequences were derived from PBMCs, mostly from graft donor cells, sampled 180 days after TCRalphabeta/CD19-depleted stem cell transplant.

The CDR3 DNA reads TGTGCCAGCAGTGACCCCACAAATAAGTTCGGGAATGAAAAACTGTTTTTT. Residues: CASSDPTNKFGNEKLFF. This chain connects TRBV25-1 to TRBJ1-4; D is uncertain. Germline-derived CDR1 and CDR2 are MGHDK and SYGVNS. The CDR3 sequence is 17 residues long. V was pared by 3 bases and J by 5 bases, with 19 bases between.